The sequence of this T cell receptor (beta chain) was determined in a study of human T cells and chemical hapten exposure. Time point: healthy volunteer bleed at 2 weeks. Researchers extracted total RNA from unfractionated whole blood. This clonotype has a count of ten or more. Its antigen is unknown. Study-level findings and limits: With DPC sensitization, TCRs exceeding 1 in 1000 frequency showed no change.

Each CDR3 protein is one row after TCRdb ran MiXCR on the RACE reads. Among 130,000 or so distinct CDR3 sequences listed, 9% to 10% were seen once. The germline CDR1 and CDR2 sequences are KGHSH and LQKENI. Trimming pared 2 bases from V and 9 bases from J, leaving 22 bases between. The CDR3 extends over 16 amino acids. The receptor was isolated from a male donor in good health. Some clones in this sample may be carry-over from other donors' samples. V gene TRBV18 combines with J gene TRBJ1-2; TRBD1 is a possible D gene (5 bases). Source material: whole blood. The CDR3 DNA reads TGTGCCAGCTCACCAGTCCCCCCCGAGGGGACGTCTCGCTACACCTTC. Its translation: CASSPVPPEGTSRYTF.